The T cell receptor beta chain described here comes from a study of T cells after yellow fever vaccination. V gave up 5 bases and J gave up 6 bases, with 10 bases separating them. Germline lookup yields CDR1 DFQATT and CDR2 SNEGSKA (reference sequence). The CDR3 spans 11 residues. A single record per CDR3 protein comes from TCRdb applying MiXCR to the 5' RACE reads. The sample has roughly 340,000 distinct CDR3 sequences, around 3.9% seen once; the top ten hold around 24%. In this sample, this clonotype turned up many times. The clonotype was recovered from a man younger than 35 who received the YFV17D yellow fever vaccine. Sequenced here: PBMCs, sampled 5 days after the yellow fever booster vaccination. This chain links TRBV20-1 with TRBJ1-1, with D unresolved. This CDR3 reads CSARSGPEAFF. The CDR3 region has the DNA TGCAGTGCTCGGTCCGGGCCTGAAGCTTTCTTT.